This T cell receptor (beta chain) derives from a study of shared clonotypes between healthy human individuals. Some clones are missing from TCRdb's copy, which holds only in-frame ones; the method was immunoSEQ multiplex PCR. The data hold some 600,000 clones, with approximately 96% observed a single time. Cells designated naive CD8 were CD45RO-negative and were positively selected for CCR7, with terminally differentiated effector memory CD45RA+ cells excluded. Source material: naive CD8+ T cells sorted from blood. This clonotype was obtained from a woman aged 25 to 39 in good health.

In DNA, the CDR3 is TGCAGCGGGAGCAATCAGCCCCAGCATTTT. This translates into CSGSNQPQHF. This sequence joins TRBV29-1 and TRBJ1-5; D uncertain. CDR1 is SQVTM and CDR2 is ANQGSEA in the germline V gene. The ends were cut back, 7 bases at V and 1 base at J, with 2 bases in the middle. This CDR3 has 10 amino acids.